The entry below describes one TCR beta chain. Treatment reported: skin biopsy from PPD injection site in Mantoux-positive individual. A UMI-containing oligonucleotide was joined by 3' ligation to the TCR cDNA template. Skin biopsies came from PPD injection sites in Mantoux-positive individuals. The data belong to a study of naive and memory T cell subsets. This CDR3 has 14 amino acids. The V and J ends lost 4 bases and 4 bases, in that order; junction bases with no gene match: 2. Germline CDR1 and CDR2: SNHLY and FYNNEI. The SP2 primer and nested alpha and beta constant region primers amplified ligated cDNA in four rounds. TCRdb passed the UMI-ligation and nested PCR reads through MiXCR, listing each CDR3 protein once. The sample has some 30,000 distinct CDR3 sequences; approximately 6.7% are singletons.

The TCR comes from an adult in good health. The V and J genes are TRBV2 and TRBJ2-5, with 11 bases lining up with TRBD2. The starting material was skin, obtained from a tuberculin skin test site. CDR3 DNA: TGTGCCAGCAGTGTAGCGGGGGGGCTAGAGACCCAGTACTTC. Protein: CASSVAGGLETQYF.